This T cell receptor beta chain appears in the sequencing data of a study of blood T cells in healthy people across ages. Trimming removed 7 bases at V and 0 bases at J, with 13 bases between. This CDR3 comprises 14 residues. Germline V gene data show CDR1 as MDHEN and CDR2 as SYDVKM. It was with a sample-barcoded 5' primer and a J-beta primer mix that a second PCR of roughly 7 to 12 cycles was run. MiXCR, run by TCRdb on the 5' RACE reads, gives a single entry per CDR3 protein. The sample gives approximately 580,000 distinct CDR3 sequences, 24% of which show up once; approximately 8.7% is in the top ten. The same data also contributed to another study, on T cells of mothers and their children. That publication notes: Across the analysis, no persistent microchimeric T cell clones were detected.

The sequence was obtained from a boy aged 5-17 years in good health. This chain connects TRBV28 to TRBJ2-7; D not certain. Sequenced: blood. The CDR3 is CASMGSRPSYEQYF. CDR3 bases: TGTGCCAGCATGGGCAGCCGCCCCTCCTACGAGCAGTACTTC.